Below are 16 T cell receptor beta chains sequenced from a single sample in a study of shared clonotypes between healthy human individuals. Clones were sequenced by immunoSEQ multiplex PCR, and TCRdb holds only the in-frame ones, with some missing. The sample includes approximately 2.4 million clones, approximately 96% of them seen just once. Sequenced material: naive CD4+ T cells sorted from blood. As for subset: CD45RA+ positively selected. The receptors derive from a man aged 18 to 30 in good health.

CDR3: CASSDGGVRVNQPQHF. The CDR3 DNA is TGTGCCAGCAGTGATGGGGGGGTACGGGTTAATCAGCCCCAGCATTTT. This chain uses TRBV6-4 with TRBJ1-5; weak D call: TRBD1 (5 bases). Germline V gene data show CDR1 as MRHNA and CDR2 as SNTAGT. V was clipped by 3 bases and J by 4 bases, with 16 bases between them. This CDR3 spans 16 amino acids.

This chain uses TRBV19 with TRBJ1-4; 9 bases match TRBD1. Germline V gene data show CDR1 as LNHDA and CDR2 as SQIVND (reference sequence). With 0 bases clipped from V and 7 bases from J, the junction kept 3 bases outside the gene matches. The CDR3 has 15 amino acids. This chain's CDR3 is CASSIEGQGGEKLFF. DNA of the CDR3: TGTGCCAGTAGTATAGAGGGACAGGGAGGTGAAAAACTGTTTTTT.

J is TRBJ1-5 and V is TRBV4-1; 9 nucleotides align to TRBD1. The V gene end was trimmed by 0 bases and the J gene end by 5 bases; junction bases not matched to a gene: 8. This CDR3 has 17 amino acids. The germline gives CDR1 MGHRA, CDR2 YSYEKL. The CDR3 DNA reads TGCGCCAGCAGCCAAGACCCTAGACAGGGGGTCGATCAGCCCCAGCATTTT. This gives the protein CASSQDPRQGVDQPQHF.

This clone was counted once. The V call is TRBV7-3, the J call TRBJ2-3, with D unresolved. Between the trimmed V and J ends, which lost 4 bases and 2 bases, there was a span of 13 bases. The germline V gene encodes CDR1 SGHTA and CDR2 FQGTGA. This CDR3 contains 15 residues. CDR3 nucleotide sequence: TGTGCCAGCAGCTCCCAGACCGGATTCACAGATACGCAGTATTTT. Protein: CASSSQTGFTDTQYF.

The chain combines TRBV7-2 with TRBJ2-2, with D perhaps TRBD1 or TRBD2 (5 bases each). V was trimmed by 3 bases and J by 7 bases, leaving 12 bases between them. Germline V gives CDR1 SGHTA, CDR2 FQGNSA. The CDR3 spans 14 residues. The CDR3 DNA sequence: TGTGCCAGCAGCTTCTCCGGGGCGGGCGGGGAGCTGTTTTTT. Residues: CASSFSGAGGELFF. The whole variable domain, filled in from reference TRBV7-2 and TRBJ2-2, reads GAGVSQSPSNKVTEKGKDVELRCDPISGHTALYWYRQSLGQGLEFLIYFQGNSAPDKSGLPSDRFSAERTGGSVSTLTIQRTQQEDSAVYLCASSFSGAGGELFFGEGSRLTVL.

This chain uses TRBV25-1 with TRBJ2-7; 7 positions agree with TRBD2. The CDR3 runs 13 residues. V was clipped by 6 bases and J by 6 bases; unmatched bases: 8. The germline V gene has CDR1 MGHDK and CDR2 SYGVNS. CDR3 sequence: CASSWGGLSEQYF. The CDR3 DNA sequence: TGTGCCAGCAGCTGGGGGGGTCTCTCCGAGCAGTACTTC.

CDR3 loop: CASSPDANYGYTF. CDR3 nucleotides: TGTGCCAGCAGCCCGGACGCAAACTATGGCTACACCTTC. The chain has TRBV11-1 and TRBJ1-2, with D uncertain. The ends were cut back, 5 bases at V and 2 bases at J, with 9 bases in the middle. Germline V gene sequence: CDR1 SGHAT, CDR2 FQDESV (reference sequence). This CDR3 contains 13 residues.

Only one count was recorded for this clone. The V and J genes are TRBV11-2 and TRBJ2-7, with 11 bases lining up with TRBD1. The CDR3 runs 16 residues. With V trimmed by 1 base and J by 6 bases, 8 bases remained unmatched. Germline lookup yields CDR1 SGHAT and CDR2 FQNNGV. The CDR3 spells CASSLGFGTGGPEQYF. The CDR3 DNA reads as TGTGCCAGCAGCTTAGGTTTTGGGACAGGGGGGCCCGAGCAGTACTTC.

V and J are TRBV5-1 and TRBJ2-5; no clear D gene. Trimming left V 4 bases short and J 3 bases short, with 10 bases between. Germline V gives CDR1 SGHRS, CDR2 YFSETQ. The length of the CDR3 is 13 residues. CDR3 loop: CASSPIRKETQYF. In nucleotides, the CDR3 is TGCGCCAGCAGCCCGATCCGGAAAGAGACCCAGTACTTC.

This clone is a singleton in its sample. Other DNA sequences from this sample encode an identical CDR3 as well. V and J are TRBV9 and TRBJ2-1, with a weak D call TRBD2 (6 bases). CDR1 SGDLS and CDR2 YYNGEE come from the germline V gene. This CDR3 is built from 15 residues. Trimming stripped 2 bases from V and 3 bases from J, with 12 bases between. The CDR3 region is CASSVSGGDYNEQFF. The CDR3 DNA sequence: TGTGCCAGCAGCGTGTCGGGCGGGGACTACAATGAGCAGTTCTTC.

The V and J genes are TRBV6-5 and TRBJ1-1; D is unclear. Germline values: CDR1 MNHEY, CDR2 SVGAGI. Trimming pared 5 bases from V and 2 bases from J, leaving 12 bases between. The length of the CDR3 is 14 residues. CDR3 nucleotides: TGTGCCAGCAGTATGGGATGGCCTAACACTGAAGCTTTCTTT. Translating gives CASSMGWPNTEAFF.

The V call is TRBV5-8, the J call TRBJ2-3; 8 bases are a match to TRBD1. The CDR3 has 18 residues. The germline V gene encodes CDR1 SGHTS and CDR2 YDEGEE. The trim removed 2 bases at V and 4 bases at J, leaving 15 bases unmatched. The CDR3 sequence: CASSFFRWSGTGSDTQYF. The DNA for the CDR3 is TGTGCCAGCAGCTTCTTCAGATGGTCTGGGACAGGCTCAGATACGCAGTATTTT.

The chain couples TRBV7-9 to TRBJ1-2; D gene uncertain. V was clipped by 0 bases and J by 3 bases, with 5 bases between them. Germline values: CDR1 SEHNR, CDR2 FQNEAQ (reference sequence). The CDR3 spans 13 residues. The CDR3 region has the DNA TGTGCCAGCAGCTTAGCGGATCACTATGGCTACACCTTC. Its protein product is CASSLADHYGYTF.

V and J are TRBV18 and TRBJ2-7, with D possibly matching TRBD1 (6 bases). The germline gives CDR1 KGHSH, CDR2 LQKENI. The CDR3 runs 13 residues. V was pared by 3 bases and J by 6 bases, with 12 bases between. CDR3 loop: CASSPNRDGEQYF. In DNA, the CDR3 is TGTGCCAGCTCACCTAACAGGGACGGCGAGCAGTACTTC.

This chain links TRBV10-1 with TRBJ2-3; D is tentatively TRBD1 or TRBD2 (5 bases each). The CDR3 runs 13 residues. Germline values: CDR1 WNHNN, CDR2 SYGVQD (reference sequence). With 9 bases removed from V and 7 bases from J, the gap between germline ends came to 17 bases. CDR3 amino acids: CASSGTLKNTQYF. CDR3 coding DNA: TGCGCCAGTTCCGGGACCCTGAAAAATACGCAGTATTTT.

The chain recombines TRBV2 with TRBJ1-2, with TRBD1 matching 8 bases. In germline, CDR1 is SNHLY, CDR2 FYNNEI. This CDR3 comprises 14 residues. The V gene end was trimmed by 6 bases and the J gene end by 5 bases; junction bases not matched to a gene: 8. DNA of the CDR3: TGTGCCAGCAGGGCCGACAGGGGAGGATATGGCTACACCTTC. Protein product: CASRADRGGYGYTF.